A selection of T cell receptor beta chains follows, all from one sample in a study of blood T cell repertoires in COVID-19. Clones were read by immunoSEQ multiplex PCR, and TCRdb kept only the in-frame ones, dropping some. This table has about 170,000 clones, about 90% appearing once. The specimen sequenced was PBMCs or T cells enriched from blood (not recorded which). These receptors came from a human donor with acute COVID-19. The donor label of this sample is uncertain. Each CDR3 is given with its conserved first and last residue. Each record gives: CDR3 protein, CDR3 DNA, clone size, V gene, J gene, D gene. A D gene is named only where the DNA matches it firmly. Some rows have no size entry. The others give once, few or many, or a class for an expanded clone.

CDR3aa: CASSMQGSSYNEQFF
CDR3nt: TGTGCCAGTAGTATGCAGGGTAGCTCCTACAATGAGCAGTTCTTC
abundance: .
v_gene: TRBV19
j_gene: TRBJ2-1
d_gene: .

CDR3aa: CASSQEYGVYEQYF
CDR3nt: TGTGCCAGCTCACAAGAATACGGGGTTTACGAGCAGTACTTC
abundance: .
v_gene: TRBV18
j_gene: TRBJ2-7
d_gene: .

CDR3aa: CASSRGPGNTIYF
CDR3nt: TGTGCCAGCTCCAGGGGGCCTGGAAACACCATATATTTT
abundance: once
v_gene: TRBV19
j_gene: TRBJ1-3
d_gene: TRBD1

CDR3aa: CASSFSRSIFEAFF
CDR3nt: TGTGCCAGCAGCTTTTCCAGATCGATATTTGAAGCTTTCTTT
abundance: .
v_gene: TRBV11-2
j_gene: TRBJ1-1
d_gene: .

CDR3aa: CASSQDMGGVTGELFF
CDR3nt: TGCGCCAGCAGCCAAGATATGGGGGGGGTCACCGGGGAGCTGTTTTTT
abundance: .
v_gene: TRBV4-1
j_gene: TRBJ2-2
d_gene: TRBD2

CDR3aa: CASSYFRDSLVRF
CDR3nt: TGTGCCAGCAGTTACTTCCGGGACTCCCTCGTACGTTTT
abundance: .
v_gene: TRBV11-2
j_gene: TRBJ2-3
d_gene: .

CDR3aa: CASTDSRNSPLHF
CDR3nt: TGTGCCAGCACTGACAGCAGAAATTCACCCCTCCACTTT
abundance: .
v_gene: TRBV6-6
j_gene: TRBJ1-6
d_gene: .

CDR3aa: CASSLVGSDEQYF
CDR3nt: TGTGCCAGCAGCTTAGTGGGTAGCGACGAGCAGTACTTC
abundance: .
v_gene: TRBV7-2
j_gene: TRBJ2-7
d_gene: .

CDR3aa: CASSPRTERRYEQYF
CDR3nt: TGTGCCAGCAGTCCCCGGACAGAACGGCGGTACGAGCAGTACTTC
abundance: .
v_gene: TRBV27
j_gene: TRBJ2-7
d_gene: .

CDR3aa: CASKGQNNEKLFF
CDR3nt: TGTGCCAGCAAGGGACAGAATAATGAAAAACTGTTTTTT
abundance: .
v_gene: TRBV12-3/TRBV12-4
j_gene: TRBJ1-4
d_gene: TRBD1

CDR3aa: CASSALQGYTEAFF
CDR3nt: TGTGCCAGCAGCGCACTACAGGGGTACACTGAAGCTTTCTTT
abundance: .
v_gene: TRBV9
j_gene: TRBJ1-1
d_gene: TRBD1

CDR3aa: CASRLAGETGELFF
CDR3nt: TGCGCCAGCCGACTAGCGGGGGAAACCGGGGAGCTGTTTTTT
abundance: once
v_gene: TRBV4-1
j_gene: TRBJ2-2
d_gene: TRBD2

CDR3aa: CAWDRGTSGGPNTGELFF
CDR3nt: TGTGCCTGGGACCGAGGAACTAGCGGGGGGCCCAACACCGGGGAGCTGTTTTTT
abundance: .
v_gene: TRBV30
j_gene: TRBJ2-2
d_gene: TRBD2

CDR3aa: CASSLTGGKDEQYF
CDR3nt: TGTGCCAGCAGCTTGACAGGGGGCAAGGACGAGCAGTACTTC
abundance: .
v_gene: TRBV7-3
j_gene: TRBJ2-7
d_gene: TRBD1

CDR3aa: CASSGPRDRGSTYSNQPQHF
CDR3nt: TGTGCCAGCAGCGGCCCTCGGGACAGGGGATCGACTTATAGCAATCAGCCCCAGCATTTT
abundance: .
v_gene: TRBV21-1
j_gene: TRBJ1-5
d_gene: .

CDR3aa: CASSVVGDRTDTQYF
CDR3nt: TGTGCCAGCTCCGTAGTAGGGGACAGAACAGATACGCAGTATTTT
abundance: .
v_gene: TRBV18
j_gene: TRBJ2-3
d_gene: TRBD1

CDR3aa: CASSLERTNTEAFF
CDR3nt: TGCGCCAGCAGCTTGGAACGGACAAACACTGAAGCTTTCTTT
abundance: .
v_gene: TRBV5-1
j_gene: TRBJ1-1
d_gene: .

CDR3aa: CASSFGRGRDTQYF
CDR3nt: TGCGCCAGCAGCTTCGGCAGGGGGCGAGATACGCAGTATTTT
abundance: .
v_gene: TRBV5-1
j_gene: TRBJ2-3
d_gene: TRBD1

CDR3aa: CSVPDRGILGYTF
CDR3nt: TGCAGCGTACCCGACAGGGGGATTCTTGGCTACACCTTC
abundance: .
v_gene: TRBV29-1
j_gene: TRBJ1-2
d_gene: TRBD1

CDR3aa: CASSLARVGQGRTGELFF
CDR3nt: TGTGCCAGCAGCTTAGCGAGGGTAGGGCAGGGGCGCACCGGGGAGCTGTTTTTT
abundance: .
v_gene: TRBV7-2
j_gene: TRBJ2-2
d_gene: .

CDR3aa: CASSTSGGKDEQFF
CDR3nt: TGTGCCAGCAGTACTAGCGGGGGTAAAGATGAGCAGTTCTTC
abundance: .
v_gene: TRBV5-4
j_gene: TRBJ2-1
d_gene: TRBD2

CDR3aa: CATSRGGANYGYTF
CDR3nt: TGTGCCACCAGCAGAGGTGGAGCTAACTATGGCTACACCTTC
abundance: .
v_gene: TRBV15
j_gene: TRBJ1-2
d_gene: .

CDR3aa: CASSSGLSYEQYF
CDR3nt: TGTGCCAGTAGTAGCGGCCTCTCCTACGAGCAGTACTTC
abundance: .
v_gene: TRBV19
j_gene: TRBJ2-7
d_gene: .

CDR3aa: CAISEGRQSYGYTF
CDR3nt: TGTGCCATCAGTGAGGGTCGACAGTCCTATGGCTACACCTTC
abundance: .
v_gene: TRBV10-3
j_gene: TRBJ1-2
d_gene: .

CDR3aa: CASRPDRDSNQPQHF
CDR3nt: TGTGCCAGCAGACCCGACAGGGATAGCAATCAGCCCCAGCATTTT
abundance: .
v_gene: TRBV7-8
j_gene: TRBJ1-5
d_gene: TRBD1

CDR3aa: CASSHRGGNEQFF
CDR3nt: TGTGCCAGCAGCCACCGAGGCGGCAATGAGCAGTTCTTC
abundance: .
v_gene: TRBV3-1/TRBV3-2
j_gene: TRBJ2-1
d_gene: .

CDR3aa: CASSLRDRGPYEQYF
CDR3nt: TGCGCCAGCAGTCTCCGGGACAGGGGACCCTACGAGCAGTACTTC
abundance: .
v_gene: TRBV5-1
j_gene: TRBJ2-7
d_gene: TRBD1

CDR3aa: CASSLALSGGSTDTQYF
CDR3nt: TGTGCCAGCAGCTTAGCGCTAAGCGGGGGGAGCACAGATACGCAGTATTTT
abundance: .
v_gene: TRBV7-2
j_gene: TRBJ2-3
d_gene: TRBD2

CDR3aa: CASSVAVLGEQYF
CDR3nt: TGTGCCAGCAGCGTAGCGGTCCTAGGCGAGCAGTACTTC
abundance: once
v_gene: TRBV9
j_gene: TRBJ2-7
d_gene: .

CDR3aa: CASSYSGTATQETQYF
CDR3nt: TGTGCCAGCAGTTACTCAGGGACAGCTACCCAAGAGACCCAGTACTTC
abundance: .
v_gene: TRBV6-6
j_gene: TRBJ2-5
d_gene: TRBD1

CDR3aa: CASHLPGWNTEAFF
CDR3nt: TGTGCCAGTCATCTCCCAGGATGGAACACTGAAGCTTTCTTT
abundance: .
v_gene: TRBV19
j_gene: TRBJ1-1
d_gene: .

CDR3aa: CSASRQGISLTDTQYF
CDR3nt: TGCAGTGCTAGTCGGCAGGGGATTTCCCTGACAGATACGCAGTATTTT
abundance: .
v_gene: TRBV20-1
j_gene: TRBJ2-3
d_gene: .

CDR3aa: CASSEGLAGGQQFF
CDR3nt: TGTGCCAGCAGCGAGGGACTAGCGGGGGGGCAGCAGTTCTTC
abundance: .
v_gene: TRBV7-3
j_gene: TRBJ2-1
d_gene: TRBD2

CDR3aa: CASSSQGGYTF
CDR3nt: TGTGCCAGCAGTTCACAGGGAGGCTACACCTTC
abundance: few
v_gene: TRBV7-9
j_gene: TRBJ1-2
d_gene: .

CDR3aa: CASSLVAGGAGTDTQYF
CDR3nt: TGTGCCAGCAGCTTGGTAGCGGGCGGGGCCGGCACAGATACGCAGTATTTT
abundance: .
v_gene: TRBV7-2
j_gene: TRBJ2-3
d_gene: TRBD2

CDR3aa: CASSLVGGNNQPQHF
CDR3nt: TGTGCCAGCAGCTTAGTAGGGGGCAACAATCAGCCCCAGCATTTT
abundance: few
v_gene: TRBV7-2
j_gene: TRBJ1-5
d_gene: TRBD1

CDR3aa: CASSLGLAGDNEQFF
CDR3nt: TGTGCCAGCAGCTTGGGGCTAGCGGGGGATAATGAGCAGTTCTTC
abundance: .
v_gene: TRBV5-4
j_gene: TRBJ2-1
d_gene: TRBD2

CDR3aa: CASSPQRGYEQYF
CDR3nt: TGCGCCAGCAGCCCTCAAAGGGGCTACGAGCAGTACTTC
abundance: few
v_gene: TRBV4-3
j_gene: TRBJ2-7
d_gene: .

CDR3aa: CASSFTERNEQFF
CDR3nt: TGTGCCAGCAGCTTTACGGAGCGCAATGAGCAGTTCTTC
abundance: once
v_gene: TRBV7-6
j_gene: TRBJ2-1
d_gene: .

CDR3aa: CASGSGTGRTGELFF
CDR3nt: TGCGCCAGCGGCTCCGGGACAGGGAGAACCGGGGAGCTGTTTTTT
abundance: .
v_gene: TRBV10-1
j_gene: TRBJ2-2
d_gene: TRBD1

CDR3aa: CASSTAQGSSYNEQFF
CDR3nt: TGTGCCAGCAGTACCGCACAGGGTAGCTCCTACAATGAGCAGTTCTTC
abundance: .
v_gene: TRBV27
j_gene: TRBJ2-1
d_gene: .

CDR3aa: CASSLARGGEQYF
CDR3nt: TGTGCCAGCAGTTTAGCGCGGGGGGGCGAGCAGTACTTC
abundance: .
v_gene: TRBV12-3/TRBV12-4
j_gene: TRBJ2-7
d_gene: TRBD2

CDR3aa: CASIMTGGTGGYTF
CDR3nt: TGTGCCAGCATCATGACAGGGGGGACTGGGGGCTACACCTTC
abundance: .
v_gene: TRBV6-6
j_gene: TRBJ1-2
d_gene: TRBD1

CDR3aa: CASRYREGARAFF
CDR3nt: TGTGCCAGCCGATACAGAGAGGGGGCCCGAGCTTTCTTT
abundance: .
v_gene: TRBV18
j_gene: TRBJ1-1
d_gene: TRBD1